The rows below give T cell receptor beta chains drawn from one sample of a study of T cell changes during pregnancy in multiple sclerosis. Libraries were prepared by immunoSEQ multiplex PCR; TCRdb keeps only in-frame clonotypes and omits some of them. This sample has 60,000 to 90,000 clones; roughly 91% occur once, and the top ten carry approximately 2.8%. The material sequenced was peripheral blood, taken after pregnancy. The receptor source for this set is a female donor in good health, enrolled as a control in a pregnancy study. Each CDR3 is given with its conserved first and last residue. Each record gives: clone size, J gene, V gene, D gene, CDR3 DNA, CDR3 protein. D genes are given only for firm matches. Not all rows give a size; the values are once, few, many and, for expanded clones, a class.

>few|TRBJ2-5|TRBV6-4|-
TGTGCCAGCAGCCCTAGCGCCGAAGAGACCCAGTACTTC
CASSPSAEETQYF
>-|TRBJ2-5|TRBV19|-
TGTGCCAGTAGCAAATCAGAGACCCAGTACTTC
CASSKSETQYF
>-|TRBJ1-2|TRBV12-5|TRBD1
TGTGCTAGCTCTCCCGGGACAGGGGGCACGAGTGGCTACACCTTC
CASSPGTGGTSGYTF
>-|TRBJ1-3|TRBV28|TRBD1
TGTGCCAGCAGTTTTCAGGGGGGCGCGGGTGGAAACACCATATATTTT
CASSFQGGAGGNTIYF
>-|TRBJ2-3|TRBV6-5|-
TGTGCCAGCAGTTACAGGGGGGGATTGTATACGCAGTATTTT
CASSYRGGLYTQYF
>-|TRBJ2-5|TRBV6-1|-
TGTGCCAGCAGAGGGGATGCCCAAGAGACCCAGTACTTC
CASRGDAQETQYF
>-|TRBJ1-4|TRBV14|-
TGTGCCAGCAGCCAAGAGCCACAGGGTTGGAATGAAAAACTGTTTTTT
CASSQEPQGWNEKLFF
>-|TRBJ1-4|TRBV6-5|TRBD1
TGTGCCAGCAGCCCGGACAGGGGAGGAGAAAAACTGTTTTTT
CASSPDRGGEKLFF
>-|TRBJ2-5|TRBV9|-
TGTGCCAGCAGCGTAGCCGGGGCGGAGGGAGAGACCCAGTACTTC
CASSVAGAEGETQYF
>-|TRBJ2-7|TRBV27|-
TGTGCCAGCCACGGAGGGCAGGGCGGTTCCGAGCAGTACTTC
CASHGGQGGSEQYF
>-|TRBJ1-6|TRBV27|-
TGTGCCAGCAGTTTAGAGGGAAGGAGCTCCTATAATTCACCCCTCCACTTT
CASSLEGRSSYNSPLHF
>-|TRBJ2-7|TRBV29-1|TRBD2
TGCAGCGTCCCTAGCGGAGATCGATACGAGCAGTACTTC
CSVPSGDRYEQYF
>-|TRBJ1-3|TRBV28|-
TGTGCCAGCAGTTTATCAGGCAGGGCAATTTCTGGAAACACCATATATTTT
CASSLSGRAISGNTIYF
>-|TRBJ2-5|TRBV7-7|TRBD1
TGTGCTAGCAGCCGCGACAGGGACGAGACCCAGTACTTC
CASSRDRDETQYF
>-|TRBJ1-4|TRBV4-2|-
TGTGCCAGCAGCGATTCTAGGGTCCCAGGGAATGAAAAACTGTTTTTT
CASSDSRVPGNEKLFF